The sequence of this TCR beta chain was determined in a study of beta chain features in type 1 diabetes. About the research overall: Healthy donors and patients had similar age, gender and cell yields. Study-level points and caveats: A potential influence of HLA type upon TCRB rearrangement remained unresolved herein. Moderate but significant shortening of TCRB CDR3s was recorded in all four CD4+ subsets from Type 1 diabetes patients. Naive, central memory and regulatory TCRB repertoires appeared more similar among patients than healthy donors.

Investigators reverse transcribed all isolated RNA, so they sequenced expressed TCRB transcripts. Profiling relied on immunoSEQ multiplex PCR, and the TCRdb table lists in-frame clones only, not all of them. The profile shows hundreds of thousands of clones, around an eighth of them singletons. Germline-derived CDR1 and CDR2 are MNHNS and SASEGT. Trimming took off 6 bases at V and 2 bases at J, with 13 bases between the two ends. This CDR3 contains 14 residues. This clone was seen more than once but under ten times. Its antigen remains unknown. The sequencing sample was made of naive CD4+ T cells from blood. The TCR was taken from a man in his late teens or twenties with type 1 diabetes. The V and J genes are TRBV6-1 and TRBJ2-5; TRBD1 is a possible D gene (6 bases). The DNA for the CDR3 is TGTGCCAGCAGCGTCGGGACATCTCAAGAGACCCAGTACTTC. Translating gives CASSVGTSQETQYF.